Below are 27 T cell receptor beta chains sequenced from a single sample in a study of blood T cells in healthy people across ages. A J-beta primer mix and a sample-barcoded 5' primer were used in a second PCR of roughly 7 to 12 cycles. In TCRdb, the 5' RACE reads were re-called with MiXCR into one record per CDR3 protein. The sample holds 500,000 to 600,000 distinct CDR3 sequences, roughly 28% seen once. Sequencing was done on a sample of blood. The receptor set was obtained from a woman between 65 and 79 years old in good health.

On this clonotype: The junction differs from germline at one of its ends, possibly a read error. The V and J genes are TRBV4-1 and TRBJ1-1; D is unclear. The CDR3 length is 17 residues. Germline CDR1 MGHRA, CDR2 YSYEKL. The CDR3 here is CASSQGGFLPGNTEAFF. CDR3 in DNA: TGCGCCAGCAGTCAAGGTGGTTTTCTGCCGGGGAACACTGAAGCTTTCTTT.

V gene TRBV3-1 combines with J gene TRBJ2-5, with 8 bases matching TRBD1. J lost 5 bases, V lost 5 bases, and 10 bases had no gene match. The germline V gene has CDR1 LGHDT and CDR2 YNNKEL (reference sequence). The CDR3 contains 15 residues. CDR3 protein: CASSGLGQGGETQYF. The CDR3 DNA reads as TGTGCCAGCAGCGGACTCGGACAGGGCGGCGAGACCCAGTACTTC.

This clonotype was detected only a few times. The chain has TRBV2 and TRBJ1-6; 9 bases match TRBD1. Germline V gene sequence: CDR1 SNHLY, CDR2 FYNNEI. This CDR3 is built from 14 residues. V trimming: 6 bases; J trimming: 8 bases; junction bases outside the gene matches: 5. The CDR3 here is CASRTGTGHSPLHF. CDR3 coding DNA: TGTGCCAGCAGGACCGGGACAGGGCATTCACCCCTCCACTTT.

V and J are TRBV9 and TRBJ2-1, with TRBD2 matching 11 bases. The V and J ends lost 1 base and 1 base, in that order; junction bases with no gene match: 7. Germline CDR1 reads SGDLS; CDR2 reads YYNGEE. The CDR3 sequence is 18 residues long. CDR3 nucleotides: TGTGCCAGCAGCGTATCTACTAGCGGGAGTGCGTCCTACAATGAGCAGTTCTTC. Its translation: CASSVSTSGSASYNEQFF.

The chain is built from TRBV9 and TRBJ2-3, with 8 bases fitting TRBD1. Germline V lookup: CDR1 SGDLS, CDR2 YYNGEE. The CDR3 sequence is 15 residues long. V shed 1 base and J 0 bases; nucleotides not matched to a gene: 1. In nucleotides, the CDR3 is TGTGCCAGCAGCGTATGGACAGGGAGCACAGATACGCAGTATTTT. Amino acid sequence: CASSVWTGSTDTQYF. Looking up the rest from reference TRBV9 and TRBJ2-3 gives the full variable domain: DSGVTQTPKHLITATGQRVTLRCSPRSGDLSVYWYQQSLDQGLQFLIQYYNGEERAKGNILERFSAQQFPDLHSELNLSSLELGDSALYFCASSVWTGSTDTQYFGPGTRLTVL.

The chain employs TRBV20-1 and TRBJ2-2; 8 positions match TRBD2. V shed 1 base, J shed 8 bases, and the junction held 9 bases outside the gene matches. The CDR3 covers 15 residues. Germline CDR1 is DFQATT and CDR2 is SNEGSKA (reference sequence). The CDR3 loop reads CSARARSGSKGELFF. The CDR3 DNA reads as TGCAGTGCTAGAGCCCGAAGCGGGAGTAAAGGGGAGCTGTTTTTT.

This clonotype was recorded a few times. This rearrangement joins TRBV7-9 to TRBJ2-1; 9 bases are a match to TRBD1. Germline V lookup: CDR1 SEHNR, CDR2 FQNEAQ (reference sequence). The CDR3 covers 15 residues. J gave up 7 bases and V 5 bases, and 9 bases lay outside the gene matches. CDR3 sequence reads: CASSAGQGSVNEQFF. The CDR3 DNA sequence: TGTGCCAGCAGCGCTGGACAGGGGTCAGTTAATGAGCAGTTCTTC.

The V and J genes are TRBV6-6 and TRBJ2-5, with a weak D call TRBD2 (5 bases). The CDR3 is made up of 14 amino acids. Looked up from germline, CDR1 is MNHNY and CDR2 is SVGAGI (reference sequence). The V end lost 6 bases, the J end lost 7 bases, and 18 bases lay between the germline ends. This chain's CDR3 is CASRWASKPGTQYF. In DNA form, the CDR3 reads TGTGCCAGCAGGTGGGCTAGCAAACCGGGGACCCAGTACTTC.

This clonotype has a handful of counts. The genes are TRBV7-7 and TRBJ2-7, with D perhaps matching TRBD1 or TRBD2 (6 bases each). Trimming stripped 5 bases from V and 6 bases from J, with 14 bases between. Germline V gives CDR1 SSHAT, CDR2 FNYEAQ (reference sequence). This CDR3 contains 13 residues. The CDR3 loop is CASSPTGRGEQYF. The CDR3 region has the DNA TGTGCCAGCAGCCCAACAGGGCGGGGCGAGCAGTACTTC.

This clonotype was counted only a few times. The chain combines TRBV7-2 with TRBJ1-4; no firm D call. Germline loops: CDR1 SGHTA, CDR2 FQGNSA. This CDR3 comprises 15 residues. Trimming took off 4 bases at V and 8 bases at J, with 17 bases between the two ends. CDR3 nucleotides: TGTGCCAGCAGCTCGCGGCCAGGAAGCCCAGAAAAACTGTTTTTT. Residues: CASSSRPGSPEKLFF. Full variable domain (rest looked up from reference TRBV7-2 and TRBJ1-4): GAGVSQSPSNKVTEKGKDVELRCDPISGHTALYWYRQSLGQGLEFLIYFQGNSAPDKSGLPSDRFSAERTGGSVSTLTIQRTQQEDSAVYLCASSSRPGSPEKLFFGSGTQLSVL.

This clonotype was detected a few times. V is TRBV5-1 and J is TRBJ1-2; D is unresolved. V lost 0 bases and J lost 4, with 10 bases in between. In germline, CDR1 is SGHRS, CDR2 YFSETQ. This CDR3 is built from 14 residues. Here the CDR3 DNA reads TGCGCCAGCAGCTTGGGAGGGTCTGTCTATGGCTACACCTTC. Its protein is CASSLGGSVYGYTF.

This clonotype was counted between two and nine times. The CDR3, as DNA: TGTGCCAGCAGCCTAAATAGCGGTCAAGAGACCCAGTACTTC. It codes for CASSLNSGQETQYF. The genes are TRBV11-2 and TRBJ2-5; possible D gene TRBD2, 6 bases. The V end lost 5 bases, the J end lost 2 bases, and 12 bases lay between the germline ends. This CDR3 is built from 14 residues. CDR1 is SGHAT, CDR2 FQNNGV, per germline. Combining the CDR3 with reference TRBV11-2 and TRBJ2-5 gives the whole variable domain EAGVAQSPRYKIIEKRQSVAFWCNPISGHATLYWYQQILGQGPKLLIQFQNNGVVDDSQLPKDRFSAERLKGVDSTLKIQPAKLEDSAVYLCASSLNSGQETQYFGPGTRLLVL.

The chain uses TRBV27 and TRBJ2-7; D is possibly TRBD1 (6 bases). Germline CDR1 MNHEY, CDR2 SMNVEV (reference sequence). V was trimmed by 6 bases and J by 2 bases, leaving 14 bases between them. The CDR3 runs to 14 residues. The CDR3 sequence: CASSYSTGPYEQYF. The CDR3 DNA sequence: TGTGCCAGCAGCTATTCGACAGGTCCCTACGAGCAGTACTTC.

This clonotype was counted between two and nine times. The rearrangement links TRBV4-1 to TRBJ1-5, with D maybe TRBD1 (5 bases). Trimming shortened V by 0 bases and J by 3 bases, and 9 bases separated the two germline ends. The CDR3 is 15 amino acids. Germline assignment: CDR1 MGHRA and CDR2 YSYEKL. CDR3 in DNA: TGCGCCAGCAGCCAAGATCCCGGGGCCAATCAGCCCCAGCATTTT. This sequence encodes CASSQDPGANQPQHF.

This clonotype was detected a few times. This rearrangement joins TRBV7-9 to TRBJ1-2; D remains unclear. The CDR3 consists of 14 residues. V lost 11 bases and J lost 8, with 24 bases in between. Germline CDR1 reads SEHNR; CDR2 reads FQNEAQ (reference sequence). The CDR3 reads CAGLRLDAGGGYTF. Written as DNA, the CDR3 is TGTGCCGGACTTCGTCTCGATGCGGGAGGAGGCTACACCTTC.

V usage is TRBV2 and J usage is TRBJ1-2; D not certain. Germline V gene lookup returns CDR1 SNHLY and CDR2 FYNNEI. Trimming left V 6 bases short and J 6 bases short, with 11 bases between. The CDR3 is 12 amino acids. CDR3 in DNA: TGTGCCAGCAGGGACCTCGGGCATGGCTACACCTTC. Protein product: CASRDLGHGYTF.

The chain joins TRBV20-1 to TRBJ2-3; 12 nucleotides align to TRBD2. This CDR3 is 14 amino acids long. V lost 4 bases to trimming and J lost 6 bases; unmatched junction nucleotides: 5. Per germline, CDR1 DFQATT and CDR2 SNEGSKA (reference sequence). The DNA of the CDR3 is TGCAGTGCTACTAGCGGGGGGGCTAAGGATACGCAGTATTTT. Its translation: CSATSGGAKDTQYF.

This chain connects TRBV7-2 to TRBJ2-7; the D call may be TRBD1 or TRBD2 (7 bases each). V was clipped by 4 bases and J by 6 bases, with 16 bases between them. Germline V gives CDR1 SGHTA, CDR2 FQGNSA. The CDR3 totals 14 residues. The CDR3 DNA follows: TGTGCCAGCAGCTGGGAGGGGTACAGGGGCGAGCAGTACTTC. It yields the protein CASSWEGYRGEQYF. Full variable domain (rest looked up from reference TRBV7-2 and TRBJ2-7): GAGVSQSPSNKVTEKGKDVELRCDPISGHTALYWYRQSLGQGLEFLIYFQGNSAPDKSGLPSDRFSAERTGGSVSTLTIQRTQQEDSAVYLCASSWEGYRGEQYFGPGTRLTVT.

This clonotype was seen a handful of times. V gene TRBV4-2 combines with J gene TRBJ1-6, with TRBD1 as a possible D gene (6 bases). Trimming took off 0 bases at V and 10 bases at J, with 13 bases between the two ends. Germline V lookup: CDR1 LGHNA, CDR2 YNFKEQ. There are 15 residues in the CDR3. The CDR3 loop is CASSQEGALGSPLHF. CDR3 DNA sequence: TGTGCCAGCAGCCAAGAGGGGGCTTTAGGATCACCCCTCCACTTT.

This clonotype was recorded a few times. The rearrangement joins TRBV9 to TRBJ1-2, with D possibly being TRBD1 (5 bases). Trimming left V 4 bases short and J 8 bases short, with 18 bases between. This CDR3 is built from 14 residues. The germline gives CDR1 SGDLS, CDR2 YYNGEE. CDR3 amino acids: CASSPGTSLGGYTF. For the CDR3, the DNA is TGTGCCAGCAGCCCCGGGACCTCCTTGGGCGGCTACACCTTC.

CDR3 protein: CSASSSGGDPTQYF. CDR3 nucleotide sequence: TGCAGTGCTAGTTCTAGCGGGGGGGATCCGACGCAGTATTTT. This chain links TRBV20-1 with TRBJ2-3; 12 bases align to TRBD2. The length of the CDR3 is 14 residues. Per the germline V gene, CDR1 is DFQATT and CDR2 is SNEGSKA (reference sequence). Losses at the gene ends were 3 bases for V and 9 bases for J; bases not matched to a gene: 7.

The chain combines TRBV2 with TRBJ2-5, with TRBD2 as a possible D gene (5 bases). The CDR3 has 16 amino acids. Trimming cost V 0 bases and J 1 base, with 12 bases left between them. Germline CDR1 SNHLY, CDR2 FYNNEI. The CDR3 reads CASSEALTRLQETQYF. The CDR3 DNA sequence: TGTGCCAGCAGTGAAGCCCTAACTAGACTCCAAGAGACCCAGTACTTC. Supplemented by reference TRBV2 and TRBJ2-5, the full variable domain reads EPEVTQTPSHQVTQMGQEVILRCVPISNHLYFYWYRQILGQKVEFLVSFYNNEISEKSEIFDDQFSVERPDGSNFTLKIRSTKLEDSAMYFCASSEALTRLQETQYFGPGTRLLVL.

The chain carries TRBV20-1 and TRBJ2-7; TRBD2 agrees at 9 bases. V lost 4 bases, J lost 7 bases, and 5 bases stayed unmatched. Germline CDR1 is DFQATT and CDR2 is SNEGSKA (reference sequence). CDR3 length equals 12 residues. The CDR3 spells CSANPLAGEQYF. The CDR3, as DNA: TGCAGTGCTAACCCCCTAGCGGGGGAGCAGTACTTC.

The table lists this clonotype with a few counts. This chain connects TRBV18 to TRBJ1-5; 10 nucleotides agree with TRBD1. Trimming cost V 3 bases and J 4 bases; bases outside gene matches: 6. The germline V gene has CDR1 KGHSH and CDR2 LQKENI. This CDR3 is built from 16 residues. CDR3 DNA: TGTGCCAGCTCACCGGTAGACAGGGGGCGAAATCAGCCCCAGCATTTT. Amino acids: CASSPVDRGRNQPQHF.

This chain uses TRBV27 with TRBJ2-7, with 8 bases aligning to TRBD2. J gave up 3 bases and V 2 bases, and 3 bases lay outside the gene matches. The germline V gene encodes CDR1 MNHEY and CDR2 SMNVEV (reference sequence). This CDR3 contains 14 residues. CDR3 nucleotide sequence: TGTGCCAGCAGTTTAGCGACTAGCGTCTACGAGCAGTACTTC. This gives the protein CASSLATSVYEQYF.

J is TRBJ2-7 and V is TRBV29-1, with 7 positions matching TRBD1. Looked up from germline, CDR1 is SQVTM and CDR2 is ANQGSEA. The CDR3 is 15 amino acids. V lost 5 bases to trimming and J lost 7 bases; unmatched junction nucleotides: 17. The CDR3 here is CSVRGTEGMFWEQYF. The CDR3 bases are TGCAGCGTTCGAGGGACAGAGGGGATGTTTTGGGAGCAGTACTTC.

The gene calls are TRBV29-1 and TRBJ1-2, with 8 bases identical to TRBD1. Losses at the gene ends were 6 bases for V and 8 bases for J; bases not matched to a gene: 11. Germline CDR1 SQVTM, CDR2 ANQGSEA. CDR3 length: 13 amino acids. For the CDR3, the DNA is TGCAGCGTGGCGGACAGGGAAGGGAACGGCTACACCTTC. Its translation: CSVADREGNGYTF.